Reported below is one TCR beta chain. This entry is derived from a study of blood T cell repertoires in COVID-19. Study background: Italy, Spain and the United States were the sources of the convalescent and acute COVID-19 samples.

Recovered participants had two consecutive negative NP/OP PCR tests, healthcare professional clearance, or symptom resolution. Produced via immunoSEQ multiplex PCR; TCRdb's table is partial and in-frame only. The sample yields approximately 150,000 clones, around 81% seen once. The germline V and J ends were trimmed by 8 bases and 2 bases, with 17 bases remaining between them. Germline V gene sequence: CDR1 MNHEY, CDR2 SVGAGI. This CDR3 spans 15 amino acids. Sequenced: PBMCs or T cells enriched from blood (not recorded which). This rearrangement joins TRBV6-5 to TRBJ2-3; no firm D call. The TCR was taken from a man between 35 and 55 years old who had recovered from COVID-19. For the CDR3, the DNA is TGTGCCAGCCTTCCAGGTCGCTTAATCACAGATACGCAGTATTTT. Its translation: CASLPGRLITDTQYF.